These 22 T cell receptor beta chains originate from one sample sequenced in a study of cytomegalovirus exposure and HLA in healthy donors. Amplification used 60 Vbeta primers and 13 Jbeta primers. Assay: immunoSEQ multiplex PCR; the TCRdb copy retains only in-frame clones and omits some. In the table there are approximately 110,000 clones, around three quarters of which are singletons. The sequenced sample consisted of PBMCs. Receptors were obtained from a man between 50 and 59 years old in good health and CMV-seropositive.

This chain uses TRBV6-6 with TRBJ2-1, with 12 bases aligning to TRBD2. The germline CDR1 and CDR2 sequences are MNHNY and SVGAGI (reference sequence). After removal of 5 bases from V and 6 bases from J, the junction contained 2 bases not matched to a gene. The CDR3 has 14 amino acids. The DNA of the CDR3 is TGTGCCAGCAGTAGACTAGCGGGAGTCAATGAGCAGTTCTTC. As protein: CASSRLAGVNEQFF.

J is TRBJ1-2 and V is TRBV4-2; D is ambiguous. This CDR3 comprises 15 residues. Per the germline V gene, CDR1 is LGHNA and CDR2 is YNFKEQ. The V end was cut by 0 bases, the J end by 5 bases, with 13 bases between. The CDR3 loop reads CASSQDLTEPYGYTF. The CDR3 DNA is TGTGCCAGCAGCCAAGATTTAACAGAGCCTTATGGCTACACCTTC.

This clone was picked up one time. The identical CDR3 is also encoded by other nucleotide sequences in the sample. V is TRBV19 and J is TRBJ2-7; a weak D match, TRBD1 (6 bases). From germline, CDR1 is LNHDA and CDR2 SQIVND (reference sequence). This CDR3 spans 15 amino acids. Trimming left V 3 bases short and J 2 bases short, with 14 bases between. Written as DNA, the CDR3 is TGTGCCAGTAGTATGGGGCAGGGGCGCCCCTACGAGCAGTACTTC. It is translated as CASSMGQGRPYEQYF.

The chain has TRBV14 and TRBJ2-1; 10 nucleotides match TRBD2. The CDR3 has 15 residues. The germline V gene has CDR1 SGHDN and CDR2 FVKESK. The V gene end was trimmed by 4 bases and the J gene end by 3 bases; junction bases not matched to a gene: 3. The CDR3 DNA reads TGTGCCAGCAGCCCCTGGACTAGCGGCTACAATGAGCAGTTCTTC. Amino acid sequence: CASSPWTSGYNEQFF.

The CDR3 is CASSFSPGGKDTQYF. CDR3 DNA: TGTGCCAGCAGTTTCTCTCCAGGGGGAAAAGATACGCAGTATTTT. The rearrangement uses TRBV27 and TRBJ2-3; 7 bases are shared with TRBD1. CDR3 length: 15 amino acids. The junction had 8 bases not matched to a gene; V was cut back by 3 bases and J by 5 bases. CDR1 MNHEY and CDR2 SMNVEV come from the germline V gene (reference sequence).

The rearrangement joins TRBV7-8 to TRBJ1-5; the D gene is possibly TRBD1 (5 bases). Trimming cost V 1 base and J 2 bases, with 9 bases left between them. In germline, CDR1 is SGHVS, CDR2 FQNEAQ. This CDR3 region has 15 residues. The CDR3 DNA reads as TGTGCCAGCAGCTTAGTACGGGGGGGCAATCAGCCCCAGCATTTT. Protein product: CASSLVRGGNQPQHF.

This chain's CDR3 is CASSHQTSGRANYNEQFF. The CDR3 bases are TGCGCCAGCAGCCACCAGACTAGCGGGAGGGCCAACTACAATGAGCAGTTCTTC. J is TRBJ2-1 and V is TRBV4-1, with 14 bases fitting TRBD2. The CDR3 runs to 18 residues. The germline CDR1 and CDR2 sequences are MGHRA and YSYEKL. With 3 bases clipped from V and 3 bases from J, the junction kept 7 bases outside the gene matches.

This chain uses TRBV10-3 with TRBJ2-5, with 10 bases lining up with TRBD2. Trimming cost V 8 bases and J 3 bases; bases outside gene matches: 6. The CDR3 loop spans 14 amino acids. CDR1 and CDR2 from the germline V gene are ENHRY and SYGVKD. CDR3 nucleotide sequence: TGTGCCATCCCTGGACTAGCGGCTAAAGAGACCCAGTACTTC. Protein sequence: CAIPGLAAKETQYF.

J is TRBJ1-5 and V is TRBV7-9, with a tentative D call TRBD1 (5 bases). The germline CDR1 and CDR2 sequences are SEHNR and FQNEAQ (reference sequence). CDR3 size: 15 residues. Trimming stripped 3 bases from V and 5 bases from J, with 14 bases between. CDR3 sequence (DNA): TGTGCCAGCAGCTTGGGACTAGACAACTATCAGCCCCAGCATTTT. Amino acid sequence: CASSLGLDNYQPQHF.

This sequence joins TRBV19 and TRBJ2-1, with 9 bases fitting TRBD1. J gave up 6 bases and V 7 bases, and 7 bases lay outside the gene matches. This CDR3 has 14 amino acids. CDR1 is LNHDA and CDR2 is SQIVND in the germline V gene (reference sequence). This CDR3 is CASKRQGGSNEQFF. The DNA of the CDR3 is TGTGCCAGTAAGAGACAGGGGGGCTCCAATGAGCAGTTCTTC.

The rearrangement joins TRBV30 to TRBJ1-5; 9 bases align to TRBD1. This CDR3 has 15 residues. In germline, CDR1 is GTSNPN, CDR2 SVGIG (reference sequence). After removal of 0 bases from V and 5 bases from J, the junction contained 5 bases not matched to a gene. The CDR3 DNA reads TGTGCCTGGAGTGTCGGACAGGGGATCTATCAGCCCCAGCATTTT. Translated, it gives CAWSVGQGIYQPQHF.

Here the CDR3 DNA reads TGTGCCAGCAGCCGAGGAACTAGCGGGAGTCCCGGGGAGCTGTTTTTT. It yields the protein CASSRGTSGSPGELFF. The rearrangement links TRBV7-3 to TRBJ2-2; TRBD2 aligns across 11 bases. The junction had 8 bases not matched to a gene; V was cut back by 5 bases and J by 6 bases. Germline V lookup: CDR1 SGHTA, CDR2 FQGTGA. CDR3 length equals 16 residues.

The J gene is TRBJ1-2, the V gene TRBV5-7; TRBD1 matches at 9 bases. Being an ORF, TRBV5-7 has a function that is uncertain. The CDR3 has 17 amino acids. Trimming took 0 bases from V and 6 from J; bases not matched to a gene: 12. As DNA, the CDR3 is TGTGCCAGCAGCTTGGCAACAGGGGGCTGGAGGGAAAATGGCTACACCTTC. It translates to CASSLATGGWRENGYTF.

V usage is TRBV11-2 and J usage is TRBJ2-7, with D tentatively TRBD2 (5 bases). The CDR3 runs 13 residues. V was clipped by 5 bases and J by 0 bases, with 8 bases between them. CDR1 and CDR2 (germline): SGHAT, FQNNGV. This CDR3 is CASSLSASYEQYF. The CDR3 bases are TGTGCCAGCAGCCTTAGCGCCTCCTACGAGCAGTACTTC. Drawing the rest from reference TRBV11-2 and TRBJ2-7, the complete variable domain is EAGVAQSPRYKIIEKRQSVAFWCNPISGHATLYWYQQILGQGPKLLIQFQNNGVVDDSQLPKDRFSAERLKGVDSTLKIQPAKLEDSAVYLCASSLSASYEQYFGPGTRLTVT.

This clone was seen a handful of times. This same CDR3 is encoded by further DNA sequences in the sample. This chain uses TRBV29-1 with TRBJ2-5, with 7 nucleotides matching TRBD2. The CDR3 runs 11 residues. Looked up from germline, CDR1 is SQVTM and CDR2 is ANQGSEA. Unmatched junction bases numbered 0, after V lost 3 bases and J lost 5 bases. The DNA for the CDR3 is TGCAGCGTTGAGGGAGGGGAGACCCAGTACTTC. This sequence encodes CSVEGGETQYF.

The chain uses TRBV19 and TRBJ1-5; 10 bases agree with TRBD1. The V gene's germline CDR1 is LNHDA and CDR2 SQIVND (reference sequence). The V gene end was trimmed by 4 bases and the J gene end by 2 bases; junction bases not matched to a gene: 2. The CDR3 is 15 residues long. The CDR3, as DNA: TGTGCCAGTAGTAGGACAGGGGGAGGCAATCAGCCCCAGCATTTT. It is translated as CASSRTGGGNQPQHF.

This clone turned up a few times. The DNA for the CDR3 is TGTGCCAGCAGCTCCATTCGGGGGGCCGGTAGCTACGAGCAGTACTTC. This encodes CASSSIRGAGSYEQYF. This chain links TRBV11-2 with TRBJ2-7, with D perhaps TRBD2 (7 bases). The germline gives CDR1 SGHAT, CDR2 FQNNGV. V lost 4 bases to trimming and J lost 3 bases, with 19 bases between them. The CDR3 consists of 16 residues.

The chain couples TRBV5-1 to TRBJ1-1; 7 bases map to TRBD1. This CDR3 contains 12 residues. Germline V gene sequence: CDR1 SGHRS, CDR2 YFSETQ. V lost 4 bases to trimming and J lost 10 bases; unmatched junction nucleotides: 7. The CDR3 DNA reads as TGCGCCAGCAGCCCCCGGACAGGACGAGCTTTCTTT. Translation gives CASSPRTGRAFF.

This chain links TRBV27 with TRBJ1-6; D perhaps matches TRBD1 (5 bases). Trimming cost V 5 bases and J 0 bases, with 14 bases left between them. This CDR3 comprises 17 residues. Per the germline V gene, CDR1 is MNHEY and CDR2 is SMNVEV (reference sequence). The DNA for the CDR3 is TGTGCCAGCAGTCCCCGGGGGGGGAGCTCCTATAATTCACCCCTCCACTTT. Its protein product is CASSPRGGSSYNSPLHF.

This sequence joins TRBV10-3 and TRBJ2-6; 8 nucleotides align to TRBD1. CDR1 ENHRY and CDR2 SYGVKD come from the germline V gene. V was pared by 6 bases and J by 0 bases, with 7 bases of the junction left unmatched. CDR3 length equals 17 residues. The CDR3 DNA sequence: TGTGCCATCAGACGGGACAGGATTACCTCTGGGGCCAACGTCCTGACTTTC. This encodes CAIRRDRITSGANVLTF.

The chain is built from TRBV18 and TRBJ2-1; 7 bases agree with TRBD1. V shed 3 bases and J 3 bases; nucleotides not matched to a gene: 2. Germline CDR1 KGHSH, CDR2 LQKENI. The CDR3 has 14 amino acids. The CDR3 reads CASSPSGGYNEQFF. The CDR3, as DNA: TGTGCCAGCTCACCCTCAGGGGGCTACAATGAGCAGTTCTTC.

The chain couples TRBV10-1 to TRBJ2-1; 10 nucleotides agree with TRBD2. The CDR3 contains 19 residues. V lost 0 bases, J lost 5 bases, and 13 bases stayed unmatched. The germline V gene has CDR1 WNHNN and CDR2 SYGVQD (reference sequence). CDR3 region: CASSESGSGLAQDDNEQFF. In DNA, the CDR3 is TGCGCCAGCAGTGAGTCTGGATCGGGACTAGCGCAGGACGACAATGAGCAGTTCTTC.